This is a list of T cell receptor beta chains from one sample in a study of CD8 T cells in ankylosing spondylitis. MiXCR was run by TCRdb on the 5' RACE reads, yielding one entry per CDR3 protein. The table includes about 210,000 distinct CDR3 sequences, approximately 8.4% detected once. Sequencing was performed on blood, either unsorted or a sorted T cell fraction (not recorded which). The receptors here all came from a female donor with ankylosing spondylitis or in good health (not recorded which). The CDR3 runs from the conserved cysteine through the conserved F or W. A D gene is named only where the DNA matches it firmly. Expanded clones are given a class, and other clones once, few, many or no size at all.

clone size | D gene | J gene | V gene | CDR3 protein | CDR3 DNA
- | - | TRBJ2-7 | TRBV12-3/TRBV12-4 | CTSSLLDEQYF | TGTACCAGCAGTTTGTTGGACGAGCAGTACTTC
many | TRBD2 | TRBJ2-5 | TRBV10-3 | CAISESTGRGETQYF | TGTGCCATCAGTGAGTCGACGGGGAGGGGAGAGACCCAGTACTTC
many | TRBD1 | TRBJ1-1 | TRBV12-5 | CASGSTGDTEAFF | TGTGCTAGTGGTTCTACAGGGGACACTGAAGCTTTCTTT
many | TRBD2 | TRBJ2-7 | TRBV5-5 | CASSFGLAEFYEQYF | TGTGCCAGCAGCTTTGGCCTAGCGGAATTCTACGAGCAGTACTTC
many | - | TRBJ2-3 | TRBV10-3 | CAISDFEGSSDTQYF | TGTGCCATCAGTGATTTTGAAGGGAGCTCAGATACGCAGTATTTT
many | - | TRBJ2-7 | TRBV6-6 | CASTLWGGEQYF | TGTGCCAGCACTCTATGGGGAGGCGAGCAGTACTTC
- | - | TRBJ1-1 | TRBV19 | CASSAFSMNTEAFF | TGTGCCAGTTCGGCCTTCTCCATGAACACTGAAGCTTTCTTT
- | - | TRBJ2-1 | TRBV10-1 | CAPGDEQFF | TGCGCCCCGGGGGATGAGCAGTTCTTC
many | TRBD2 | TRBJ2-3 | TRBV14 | CASSPYSGTDTQYF | TGTGCCAGCAGCCCTTATAGCGGGACAGATACGCAGTATTTT
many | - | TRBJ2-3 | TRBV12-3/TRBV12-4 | CASSLMGGARDTQYF | TGTGCCAGCAGTTTAATGGGGGGAGCGAGAGATACGCAGTATTTT
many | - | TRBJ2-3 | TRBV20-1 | CSARGLVLEGTDTQYF | TGCAGTGCTAGAGGATTGGTGCTAGAGGGGACAGATACGCAGTATTTT
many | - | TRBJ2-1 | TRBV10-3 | CAISLGTYNEQFF | TGTGCCATCTCCCTGGGGACCTACAATGAGCAGTTCTTC
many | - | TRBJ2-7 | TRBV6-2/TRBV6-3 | CASRTVSYEQYF | TGTGCCAGCAGGACGGTTTCCTACGAGCAGTACTTC
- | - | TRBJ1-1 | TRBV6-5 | CASSPGDGNTEAFF | TGTGCCAGCAGCCCAGGGGACGGCAACACTGAAGCTTTCTTT
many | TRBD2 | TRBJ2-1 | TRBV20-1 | CSAATSGRSYNEQFF | TGCAGTGCCGCCACTAGCGGGAGGTCCTACAATGAGCAGTTCTTC
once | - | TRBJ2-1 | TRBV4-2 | CASSEPGVEQFF | TGTGCCAGCAGTGAACCGGGAGTTGAGCAGTTCTTC
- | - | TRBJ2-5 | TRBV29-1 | CSVENGLGETQYF | TGCAGCGTTGAAAATGGGCTGGGAGAGACCCAGTACTTC
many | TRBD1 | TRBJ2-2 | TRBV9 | CASSAPGQGVTGELFF | TGTGCCAGCAGCGCCCCGGGACAGGGGGTCACCGGGGAGCTGTTTTTT
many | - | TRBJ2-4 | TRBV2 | CASSESGASWVYF | TGTGCCAGCAGTGAGTCAGGGGCTAGTTGGGTGTACTTC
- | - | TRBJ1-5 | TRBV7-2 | CASSSFDSNQPQHF | TGTGCCAGCAGCTCTTTCGATAGCAATCAGCCCCAGCATTTT
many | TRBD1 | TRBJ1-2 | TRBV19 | CASRYETGGNYGYTF | TGTGCCAGTAGATACGAGACAGGGGGGAACTATGGCTACACCTTC
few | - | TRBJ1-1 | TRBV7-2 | CASRPTGGTEAFF | TGTGCCAGCAGGCCAACGGGGGGCACTGAAGCTTTCTTT
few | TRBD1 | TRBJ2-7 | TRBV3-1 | CASSQAQNGPNRGSYYEQYF | TGTGCCAGCAGCCAAGCCCAAAACGGCCCTAACAGGGGGTCCTACTACGAGCAGTACTTC
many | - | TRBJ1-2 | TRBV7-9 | CASSLASQGKGYTF | TGTGCCAGCAGCTTAGCGAGCCAGGGGAAGGGCTACACCTTC
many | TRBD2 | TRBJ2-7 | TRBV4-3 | CASSLWTSATYEQYF | TGCGCCAGCAGCCTTTGGACTAGCGCGACCTACGAGCAGTACTTC
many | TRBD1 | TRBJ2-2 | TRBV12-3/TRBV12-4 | CASSPQGHTGELFF | TGTGCCAGCAGCCCACAGGGGCACACCGGGGAGCTGTTTTTT
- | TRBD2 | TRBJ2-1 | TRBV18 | CASSLAGGMDEQFF | TGTGCCAGCTCGCTAGCGGGAGGGATGGATGAGCAGTTCTTC
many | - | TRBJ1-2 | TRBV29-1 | CSVGQGQVSYTF | TGCAGCGTGGGGCAGGGTCAAGTCAGCTACACCTTC
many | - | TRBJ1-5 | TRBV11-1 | CASSLGHQAQHF | TGTGCCAGCAGCTTAGGGCATCAGGCCCAGCATTTT
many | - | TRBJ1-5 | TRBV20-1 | CSVGQPQHF | TGCAGTGTTGGTCAGCCCCAGCATTTT
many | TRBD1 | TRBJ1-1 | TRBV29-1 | CSGDRGLMNTEAFF | TGCAGCGGGGACAGGGGGCTGATGAACACTGAAGCTTTCTTT
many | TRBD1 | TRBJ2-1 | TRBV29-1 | CSVRLSLGQGNNEQFF | TGCAGCGTTCGACTTTCCTTGGGACAGGGAAACAATGAGCAGTTCTTC
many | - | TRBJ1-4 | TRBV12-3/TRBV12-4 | CASSLAGTAGKLFF | TGTGCCAGCAGTTTAGCGGGGACTGCTGGAAAACTGTTTTTT
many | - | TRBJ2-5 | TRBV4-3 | CASSQDRHLGGQETQYF | TGCGCCAGCAGCCAAGACCGGCACCTAGGCGGCCAAGAGACCCAGTACTTC
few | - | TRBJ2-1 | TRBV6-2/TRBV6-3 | CASSSGTWEQFF | TGTGCCAGCAGCTCCGGGACCTGGGAGCAGTTCTTC
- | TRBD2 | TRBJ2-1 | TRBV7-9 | CASSLVLAGGPVSEQFF | TGTGCTAGCAGCTTAGTCCTAGCGGGAGGGCCAGTCAGTGAGCAGTTCTTC
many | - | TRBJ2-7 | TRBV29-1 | CSAQTGTASPYEQYF | TGCAGCGCCCAAACCGGGACGGCATCCCCCTACGAGCAGTACTTC
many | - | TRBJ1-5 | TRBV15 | CATSSKAFLGNQPQHF | TGTGCCACCAGCAGCAAAGCCTTCCTAGGAAATCAGCCCCAGCATTTT
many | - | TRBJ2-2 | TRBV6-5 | CASSYRAGNTGELFF | TGTGCCAGCAGTTACAGAGCGGGGAACACCGGGGAGCTGTTTTTT
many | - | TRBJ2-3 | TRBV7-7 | CASSLRAQPLDTQYF | TGTGCCAGCAGCTTGAGGGCCCAGCCCCTTGATACGCAGTATTTT
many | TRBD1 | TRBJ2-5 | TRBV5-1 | CASSRGQGPLETQYF | TGCGCCAGCAGCAGGGGGCAGGGGCCGCTTGAGACCCAGTACTTC
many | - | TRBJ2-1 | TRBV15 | CATSRDSRGRLYNEQFF | TGTGCCACCAGCAGAGATTCGAGGGGCAGGTTGTACAATGAGCAGTTCTTC
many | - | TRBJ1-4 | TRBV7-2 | CASSKLPQGSANEKLFF | TGTGCCAGCTCCAAACTTCCACAGGGTTCGGCTAATGAAAAACTGTTTTTT